Detailed here is one TCR beta chain. Its antigen is as yet unknown. Time point given: blood 2 weeks post-SBRT. Treatment meaning: 15 Gy SBRT to primary tumor, nephrectomy 4 weeks later. This renal cell carcinoma was of the clear cell type. This entry is derived from a study of radiation and T cells in renal cell carcinoma. Study-level information: Nephrectomy followed 15 Gy stereotactic body radiation by 4 weeks.

Study-wide points: Without pretreatment biopsies, baseline tumor clonotype presence was undetermined. Top tumor clonotypes rose in blood 2 weeks post-radiation, then contracted.

TCRdb's copy holds only in-frame clones and misses some; the assay was immunoSEQ multiplex PCR. Counted here are around 120,000 clones, about 81% occurring once; the ten biggest clones make up approximately 2%. Germline V gene lookup returns CDR1 SGHDN and CDR2 FVKESK. CDR3 length equals 16 residues. V lost 4 bases and J 6 bases, leaving 20 bases between the germline ends. This chain uses TRBV14 with TRBJ2-3; D is possibly TRBD2 (6 bases). This sample comprised blood, obtained from a patient whose treatment included radiotherapy and nephrectomy. The TCR originated in a woman in her sixties or seventies with renal cell carcinoma. CDR3 residues: CASSLWGRGGADTQYF. For the CDR3, the DNA is TGTGCCAGCAGCCTCTGGGGCCGTGGAGGGGCGGATACGCAGTATTTT.